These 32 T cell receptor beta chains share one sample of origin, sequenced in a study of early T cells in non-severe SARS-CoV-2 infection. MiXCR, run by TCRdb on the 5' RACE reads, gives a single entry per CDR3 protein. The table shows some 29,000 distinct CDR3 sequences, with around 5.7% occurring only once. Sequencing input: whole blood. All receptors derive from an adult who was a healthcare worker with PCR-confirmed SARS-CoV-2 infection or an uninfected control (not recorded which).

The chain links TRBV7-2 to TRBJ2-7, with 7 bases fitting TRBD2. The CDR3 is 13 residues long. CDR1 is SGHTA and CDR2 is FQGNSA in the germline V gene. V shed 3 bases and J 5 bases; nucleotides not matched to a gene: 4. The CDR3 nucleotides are TGTGCCAGCAGCTTGGGAGGGTACGACGAGCAGTACTTC. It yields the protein CASSLGGYDEQYF. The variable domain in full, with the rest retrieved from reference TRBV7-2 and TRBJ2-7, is GAGVSQSPSNKVTEKGKDVELRCDPISGHTALYWYRQSLGQGLEFLIYFQGNSAPDKSGLPSDRFSAERTGGSVSTLTIQRTQQEDSAVYLCASSLGGYDEQYFGPGTRLTVT.

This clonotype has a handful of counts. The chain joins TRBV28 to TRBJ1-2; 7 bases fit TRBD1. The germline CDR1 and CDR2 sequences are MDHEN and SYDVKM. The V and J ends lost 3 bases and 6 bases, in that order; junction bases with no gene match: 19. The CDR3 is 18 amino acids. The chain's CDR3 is CASSLAPRGRVYRNGYTF. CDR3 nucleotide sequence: TGTGCCAGCAGTTTGGCCCCGAGGGGGCGGGTATATCGTAATGGCTACACCTTC.

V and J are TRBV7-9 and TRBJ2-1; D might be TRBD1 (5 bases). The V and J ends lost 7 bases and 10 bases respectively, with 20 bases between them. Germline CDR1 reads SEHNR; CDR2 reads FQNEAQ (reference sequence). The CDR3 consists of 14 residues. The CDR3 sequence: CASTPSEQGREQFF. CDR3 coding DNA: TGTGCCAGCACCCCCTCCGAGCAGGGCCGGGAGCAGTTCTTC.

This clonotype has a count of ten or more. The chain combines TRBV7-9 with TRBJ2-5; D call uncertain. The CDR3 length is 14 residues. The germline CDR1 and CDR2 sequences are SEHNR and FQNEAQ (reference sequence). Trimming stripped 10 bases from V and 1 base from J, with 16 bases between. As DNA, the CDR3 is TGTGCCACCACAAAATTTTTGGCCCAAGAGACCCAGTACTTC. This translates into CATTKFLAQETQYF.

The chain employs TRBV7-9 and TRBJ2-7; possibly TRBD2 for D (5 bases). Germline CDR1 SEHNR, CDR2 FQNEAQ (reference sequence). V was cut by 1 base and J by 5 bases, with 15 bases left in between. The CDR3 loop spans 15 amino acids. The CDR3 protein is CASSLVPGIVDEQYF. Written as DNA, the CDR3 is TGTGCCAGCAGCTTAGTTCCGGGAATCGTCGACGAGCAGTACTTC.

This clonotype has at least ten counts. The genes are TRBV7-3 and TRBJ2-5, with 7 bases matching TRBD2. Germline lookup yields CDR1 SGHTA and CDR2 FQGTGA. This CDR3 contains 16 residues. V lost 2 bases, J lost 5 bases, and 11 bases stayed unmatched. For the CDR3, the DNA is TGTGCCAGCAGCTTAGGGGAGGGCCGGGATTCCGAGACCCAGTACTTC. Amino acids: CASSLGEGRDSETQYF.

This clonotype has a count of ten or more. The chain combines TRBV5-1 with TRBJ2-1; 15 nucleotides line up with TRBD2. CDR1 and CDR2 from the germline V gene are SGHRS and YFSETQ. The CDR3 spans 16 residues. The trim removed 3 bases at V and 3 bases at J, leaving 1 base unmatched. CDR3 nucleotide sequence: TGCGCCAGCAGCTGGGGACTAGCGGGGGGCTACAATGAGCAGTTCTTC. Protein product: CASSWGLAGGYNEQFF.

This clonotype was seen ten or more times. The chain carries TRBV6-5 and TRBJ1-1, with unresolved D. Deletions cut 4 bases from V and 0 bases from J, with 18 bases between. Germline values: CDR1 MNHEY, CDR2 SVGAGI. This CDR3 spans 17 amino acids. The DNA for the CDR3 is TGTGCCAGCAGTTCACGGGCCACTTCCTGGATGAACACTGAAGCTTTCTTT. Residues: CASSSRATSWMNTEAFF.

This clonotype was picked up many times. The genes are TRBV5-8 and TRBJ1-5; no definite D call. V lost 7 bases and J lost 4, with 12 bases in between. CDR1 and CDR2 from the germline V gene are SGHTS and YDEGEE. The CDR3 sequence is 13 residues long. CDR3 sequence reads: CASVWTGNQPQHF. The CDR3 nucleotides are TGTGCCAGCGTTTGGACGGGAAATCAGCCCCAGCATTTT.

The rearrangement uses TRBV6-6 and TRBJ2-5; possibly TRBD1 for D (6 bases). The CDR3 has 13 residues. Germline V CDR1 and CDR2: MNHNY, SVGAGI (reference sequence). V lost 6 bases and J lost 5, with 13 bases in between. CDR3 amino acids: CASSSTRGETQYF. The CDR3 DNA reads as TGTGCCAGCAGCTCCACTAGGGGGGAGACCCAGTACTTC.

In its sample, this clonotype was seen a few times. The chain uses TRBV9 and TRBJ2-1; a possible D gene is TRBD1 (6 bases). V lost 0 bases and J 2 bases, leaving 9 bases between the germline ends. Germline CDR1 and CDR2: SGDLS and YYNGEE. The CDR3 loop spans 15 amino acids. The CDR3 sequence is CASSVGGGTYNEQFF. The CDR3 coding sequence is TGTGCCAGCAGCGTAGGAGGGGGTACCTACAATGAGCAGTTCTTC.

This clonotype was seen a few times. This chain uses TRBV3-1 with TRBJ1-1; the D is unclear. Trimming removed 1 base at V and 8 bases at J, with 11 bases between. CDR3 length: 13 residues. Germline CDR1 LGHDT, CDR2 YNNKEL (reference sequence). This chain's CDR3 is CASSQATGSEAFF. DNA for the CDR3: TGTGCCAGCAGCCAAGCTACGGGATCAGAAGCTTTCTTT. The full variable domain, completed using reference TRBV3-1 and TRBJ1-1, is DTAVSQTPKYLVTQMGNDKSIKCEQNLGHDTMYWYKQDSKKFLKIMFSYNNKELIINETVPNRFSPKSPDKAHLNLHINSLELGDSAVYFCASSQATGSEAFFGQGTRLTVV.

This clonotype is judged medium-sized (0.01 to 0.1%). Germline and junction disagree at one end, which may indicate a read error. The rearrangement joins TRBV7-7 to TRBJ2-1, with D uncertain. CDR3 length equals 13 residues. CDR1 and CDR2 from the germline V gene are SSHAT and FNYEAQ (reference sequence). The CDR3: CASSLSPHNEQFF. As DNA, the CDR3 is TGTGCTAGCAGCTTAAGTCCCCACAATGAGCAGTTCTTC.

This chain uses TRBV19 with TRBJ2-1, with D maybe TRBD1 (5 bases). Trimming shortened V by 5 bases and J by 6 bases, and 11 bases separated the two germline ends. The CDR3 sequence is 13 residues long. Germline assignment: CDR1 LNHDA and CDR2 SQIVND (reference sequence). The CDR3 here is CASSVITGNEQFF. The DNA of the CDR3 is TGTGCCAGTAGTGTAATAACAGGCAATGAGCAGTTCTTC.

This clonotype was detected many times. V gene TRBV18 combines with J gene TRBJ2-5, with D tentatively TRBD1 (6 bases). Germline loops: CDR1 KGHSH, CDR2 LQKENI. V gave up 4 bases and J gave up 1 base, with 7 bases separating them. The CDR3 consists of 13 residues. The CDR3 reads CASSRDTQETQYF. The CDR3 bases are TGTGCCAGCTCACGGGACACCCAAGAGACCCAGTACTTC.

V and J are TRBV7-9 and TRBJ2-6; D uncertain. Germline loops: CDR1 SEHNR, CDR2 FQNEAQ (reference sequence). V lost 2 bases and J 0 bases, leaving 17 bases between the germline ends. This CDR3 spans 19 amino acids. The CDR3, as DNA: TGTGCCAGCAGCTTATCCATGGGGTCTCTCCTCTCTGGGGCCAACGTCCTGACTTTC. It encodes CASSLSMGSLLSGANVLTF.

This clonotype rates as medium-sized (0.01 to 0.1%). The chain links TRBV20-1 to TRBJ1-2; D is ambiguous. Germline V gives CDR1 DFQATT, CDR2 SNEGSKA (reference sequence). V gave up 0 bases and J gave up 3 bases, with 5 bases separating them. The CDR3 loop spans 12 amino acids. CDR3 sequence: CSARDLDYGYTF. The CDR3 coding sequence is TGCAGTGCTAGAGATCTTGACTATGGCTACACCTTC.

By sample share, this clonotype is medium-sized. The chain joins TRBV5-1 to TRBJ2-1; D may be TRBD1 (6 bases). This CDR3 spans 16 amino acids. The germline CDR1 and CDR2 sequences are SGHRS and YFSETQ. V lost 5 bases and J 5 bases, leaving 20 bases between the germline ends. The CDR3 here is CASRRGSLSGDNEQFF. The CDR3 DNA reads TGCGCCAGCAGAAGGGGGAGCCTGAGTGGGGACAATGAGCAGTTCTTC.

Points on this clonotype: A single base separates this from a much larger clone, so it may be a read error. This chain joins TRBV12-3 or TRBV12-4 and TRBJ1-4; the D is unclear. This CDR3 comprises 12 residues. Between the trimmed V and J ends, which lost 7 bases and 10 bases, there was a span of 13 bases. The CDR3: CASTPQEGKLFF. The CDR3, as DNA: TGTGCCAGCACCCCCCAGGAGGGAAAACTGTTTTTT.

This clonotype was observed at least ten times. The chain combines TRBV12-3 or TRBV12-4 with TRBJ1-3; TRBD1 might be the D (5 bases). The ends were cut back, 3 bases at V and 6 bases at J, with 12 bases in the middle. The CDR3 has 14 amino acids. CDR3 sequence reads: CASSFGGSENTIYF. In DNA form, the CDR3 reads TGTGCCAGCAGTTTTGGGGGGTCGGAAAACACCATATATTTT.

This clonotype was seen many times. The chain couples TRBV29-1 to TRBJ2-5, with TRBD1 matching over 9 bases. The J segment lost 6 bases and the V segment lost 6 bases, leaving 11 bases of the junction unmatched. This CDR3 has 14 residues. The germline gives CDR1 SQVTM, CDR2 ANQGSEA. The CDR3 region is CSVDITTGGKTQYF. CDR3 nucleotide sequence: TGCAGCGTCGATATAACGACAGGGGGGAAGACCCAGTACTTC.

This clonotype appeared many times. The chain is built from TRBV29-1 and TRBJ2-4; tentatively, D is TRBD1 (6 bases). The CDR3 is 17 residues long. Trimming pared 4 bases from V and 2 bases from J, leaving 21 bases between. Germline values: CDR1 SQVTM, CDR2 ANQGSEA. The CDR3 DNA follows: TGCAGCGTTGTCGAATGGGGGAAGGGGGTTACCAAAAACATTCAGTACTTC. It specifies CSVVEWGKGVTKNIQYF. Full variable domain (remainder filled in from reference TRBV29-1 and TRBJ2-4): SAVISQKPSRDICQRGTSLTIQCQVDSQVTMMFWYRQQPGQSLTLIATANQGSEATYESGFVIDKFPISRPNLTFSTLTVSNMSPEDSSIYLCSVVEWGKGVTKNIQYFGAGTRLSVL.

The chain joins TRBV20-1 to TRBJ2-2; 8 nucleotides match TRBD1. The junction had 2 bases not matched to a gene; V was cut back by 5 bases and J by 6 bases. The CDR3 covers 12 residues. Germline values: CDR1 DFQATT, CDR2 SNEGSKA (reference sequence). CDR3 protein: CSAGQGAGELFF. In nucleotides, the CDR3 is TGCAGTGCTGGACAGGGCGCCGGGGAGCTGTTTTTT.

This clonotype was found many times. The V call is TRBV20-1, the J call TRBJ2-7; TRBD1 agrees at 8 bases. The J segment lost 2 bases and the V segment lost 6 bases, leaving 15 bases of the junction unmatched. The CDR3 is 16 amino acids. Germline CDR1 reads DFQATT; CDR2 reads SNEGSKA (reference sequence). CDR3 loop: CSANQLPGQVAYEQYF. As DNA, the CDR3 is TGCAGTGCCAACCAGCTGCCGGGACAGGTTGCCTACGAGCAGTACTTC.

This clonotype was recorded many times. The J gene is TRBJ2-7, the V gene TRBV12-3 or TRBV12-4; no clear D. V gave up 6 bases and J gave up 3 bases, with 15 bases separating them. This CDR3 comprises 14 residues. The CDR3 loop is CASRPRFPGYEQYF. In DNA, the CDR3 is TGTGCCAGCAGACCCAGGTTTCCGGGCTACGAGCAGTACTTC.

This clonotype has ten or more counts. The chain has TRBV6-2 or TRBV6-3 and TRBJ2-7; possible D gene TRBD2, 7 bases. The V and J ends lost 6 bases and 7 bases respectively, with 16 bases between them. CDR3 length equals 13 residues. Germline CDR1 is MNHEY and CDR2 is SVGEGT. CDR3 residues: CASSARGAREQYF. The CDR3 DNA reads TGTGCCAGCAGCGCTCGGGGGGCTAGGGAGCAGTACTTC.

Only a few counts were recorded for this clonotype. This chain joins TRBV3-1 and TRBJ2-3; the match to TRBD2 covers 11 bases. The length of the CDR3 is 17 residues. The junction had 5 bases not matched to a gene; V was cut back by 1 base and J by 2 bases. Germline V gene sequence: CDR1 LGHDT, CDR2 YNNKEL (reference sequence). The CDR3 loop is CASSQGGTSGLTDTQYF. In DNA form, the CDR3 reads TGTGCCAGCAGCCAAGGAGGGACTAGCGGACTCACAGATACGCAGTATTTT.

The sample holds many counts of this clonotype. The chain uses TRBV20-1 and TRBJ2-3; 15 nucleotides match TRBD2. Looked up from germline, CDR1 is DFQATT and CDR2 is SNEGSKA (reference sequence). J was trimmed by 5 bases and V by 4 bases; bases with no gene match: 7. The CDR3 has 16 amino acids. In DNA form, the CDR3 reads TGCAGTGCTACTTGGACTAGCGGGGGGGTAGGAGATACGCAGTATTTT. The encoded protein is CSATWTSGGVGDTQYF.

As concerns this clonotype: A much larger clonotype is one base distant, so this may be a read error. CDR3 loop: CSAITGARGAGELFF. The CDR3 coding sequence is TGCAGTGCCATTACAGGGGCGAGGGGGGCCGGGGAGCTGTTTTTT. The rearrangement links TRBV20-1 to TRBJ2-2; tentative D call: TRBD1 (7 bases). CDR3 length: 15 residues. Germline CDR1 reads DFQATT; CDR2 reads SNEGSKA (reference sequence). The V end lost 6 bases, the J end lost 6 bases, and 20 bases lay between the germline ends.

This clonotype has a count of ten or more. The CDR3 DNA follows: TGTGCCATCAGTGAGTCGATCGGGGGGGCCCAAGAGACCCAGTACTTC. Its protein is CAISESIGGAQETQYF. The chain is built from TRBV10-3 and TRBJ2-5; 8 bases map to TRBD2. Germline CDR1 ENHRY, CDR2 SYGVKD. The V and J ends lost 0 bases and 1 base, in that order; junction bases with no gene match: 4. This CDR3 has 16 residues.

The DNA of the CDR3 is TGTGCCAGCAGCTTCAGCAGGAGCTCTGGAAACACCATATATTTT. It specifies CASSFSRSSGNTIYF. The chain carries TRBV7-6 and TRBJ1-3; no clear D. The CDR3 runs to 15 residues. Looked up from germline, CDR1 is SGHVS and CDR2 is FNYEAQ. The V end lost 3 bases, the J end lost 0 bases, and 9 bases lay between the germline ends.

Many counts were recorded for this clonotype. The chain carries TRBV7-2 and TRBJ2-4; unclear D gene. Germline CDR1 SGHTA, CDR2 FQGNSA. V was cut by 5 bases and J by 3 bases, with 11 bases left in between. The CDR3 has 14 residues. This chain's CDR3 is CASSRDSGKNIQYF. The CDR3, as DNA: TGTGCCAGCAGCAGGGATTCGGGCAAAAACATTCAGTACTTC.